This TCR beta chain was identified during a study of blood T cell repertoires in COVID-19. Overall study context: Samples representing acute and convalescent COVID-19 were sourced from the United States, Italy and Spain. PBMCs, B-cell-depleted T cells, or T cells were the source of the cDNA or gDNA that made up the material.

Under the authors' procedure: Cell counts per sample came from amplifying reference gene primers. Repertoires were generated with immunoSEQ multiplex PCR, while TCRdb's copy carries only in-frame clones and drops some. V and J calls and clone size come straight from that table; D and trimming were deduced from the DNA. The sample consists of about 140,000 clones, 80% of them appearing once. This TCR derives from an older man who had recovered from COVID-19. The sample consisted of peripheral blood.

CDR3 in amino acids: CSATPVGGTGELFF. In nucleotides, the CDR3 is TGCAGCGCCACCCCCGTGGGGGGGACCGGGGAGCTGTTTTTT. This chain uses TRBV29-1 with TRBJ2-2; 7 nucleotides match TRBD2. From germline, CDR1 is SQVTM and CDR2 ANQGSEA. V shed 7 bases and J 5 bases; nucleotides not matched to a gene: 10. The CDR3 is made up of 14 amino acids.